These T cell receptor beta chains were read from a single sample in a study of OX40 agonist ivuxolimab in advanced cancers. The protocol was immunoSEQ multiplex PCR, while the TCRdb copy is restricted to in-frame clones and leaves out a portion. The table lists around 14,000 clones, just over 70% of them singletons. The sample in question was CD4+ or CD8+ T cells sorted from blood, obtained in a trial of the OX40 agonist ivuxolimab. The receptors stem from an adult with an advanced solid tumor such as melanoma, head and neck, liver or kidney cancer. Both conserved end residues are part of each CDR3. Each record gives: D gene, clone size, J gene, V gene, CDR3 DNA, CDR3 protein. The D gene is left open where the match is weak. Part of the rows lack a size; the others show once, few, many or a class for expanded clones.

D gene: .
clone size: .
J gene: TRBJ2-7
V gene: TRBV30
CDR3 DNA: TGTGCCTCTACCCCTGGTAGCTCCTACGAGCAGTACTTC
CDR3 protein: CASTPGSSYEQYF

D gene: TRBD1
clone size: .
J gene: TRBJ2-7
V gene: TRBV29-1
CDR3 DNA: TGCAGCGTACGACAGGGTACGGTAACCTACGAGCAGTACTTC
CDR3 protein: CSVRQGTVTYEQYF

D gene: .
clone size: .
J gene: TRBJ2-3
V gene: TRBV7-8
CDR3 DNA: TGTGCCAGCAGCCAAAATTCAGATACGCAGTATTTT
CDR3 protein: CASSQNSDTQYF

D gene: .
clone size: .
J gene: TRBJ2-3
V gene: TRBV2
CDR3 DNA: TGTGCCAGCACCAAACTAAGCGGGAGCACAGATACGCAGTATTTT
CDR3 protein: CASTKLSGSTDTQYF

D gene: .
clone size: .
J gene: TRBJ2-1
V gene: TRBV2
CDR3 DNA: TGTGCCAGCAGTGACAGGGGTTTTGGGAATGAGCAGTTCTTC
CDR3 protein: CASSDRGFGNEQFF

D gene: TRBD1
clone size: .
J gene: TRBJ1-5
V gene: TRBV27
CDR3 DNA: TGTGCCAGCAGACGGACAGGGGCCAATCAGCCCCAGCATTTT
CDR3 protein: CASRRTGANQPQHF

D gene: .
clone size: .
J gene: TRBJ2-1
V gene: TRBV30
CDR3 DNA: TGTGCCTGGAGTTGGGTCGGGACACCCTACAATGAGCAGTTCTTC
CDR3 protein: CAWSWVGTPYNEQFF

D gene: .
clone size: .
J gene: TRBJ1-1
V gene: TRBV6-5
CDR3 DNA: TGTGCCAGCAGTGGAGGGAGGGACGCTTTCTTT
CDR3 protein: CASSGGRDAFF

D gene: .
clone size: .
J gene: TRBJ1-1
V gene: TRBV19
CDR3 DNA: TGTGCCAGTAGTATTCAGGGCTGGGACACTGAAGCTTTCTTT
CDR3 protein: CASSIQGWDTEAFF

D gene: TRBD2
clone size: .
J gene: TRBJ2-3
V gene: TRBV5-1
CDR3 DNA: TGCGCCAGCAGCCCGGGACTAGCGGGAGGCACAGATACGCAGTATTTT
CDR3 protein: CASSPGLAGGTDTQYF

D gene: .
clone size: .
J gene: TRBJ2-1
V gene: TRBV7-6
CDR3 DNA: TGTGCCAGCAGCTTATATCAAGCGGGCGTCTCCTACAATGAGCAGTTCTTC
CDR3 protein: CASSLYQAGVSYNEQFF

D gene: .
clone size: once
J gene: TRBJ2-1
V gene: TRBV7-9
CDR3 DNA: TGTGCCAGCAGCTTTGGGTTCTCCTACAATGAGCAGTTCTTC
CDR3 protein: CASSFGFSYNEQFF

D gene: .
clone size: .
J gene: TRBJ2-7
V gene: TRBV7-9
CDR3 DNA: TGTGCCAGCAGCACCTCAGGGGTTAGGCACGAGCAGTACTTC
CDR3 protein: CASSTSGVRHEQYF

D gene: TRBD2
clone size: .
J gene: TRBJ2-7
V gene: TRBV7-9
CDR3 DNA: TGTGCCAGCAGCTCCCCACCTGCGGGGGGCTACGAGCAGTACTTC
CDR3 protein: CASSSPPAGGYEQYF

D gene: .
clone size: .
J gene: TRBJ2-1
V gene: TRBV28
CDR3 DNA: TGTGCCAGCAGTTTAATCCAGAGCTCCTACAATGAGCAGTTCTTC
CDR3 protein: CASSLIQSSYNEQFF

D gene: TRBD2
clone size: .
J gene: TRBJ2-3
V gene: TRBV9
CDR3 DNA: TGTGCCAGCAGCGTAACCGGACTAGCGGGAGGGACAGATACGCAGTATTTT
CDR3 protein: CASSVTGLAGGTDTQYF

D gene: TRBD1
clone size: .
J gene: TRBJ2-1
V gene: TRBV5-1
CDR3 DNA: TGCGCCAGCAGCGCTTATAGGGGGCATGAGCAGTTCTTC
CDR3 protein: CASSAYRGHEQFF

D gene: TRBD2
clone size: .
J gene: TRBJ2-7
V gene: TRBV4-1
CDR3 DNA: TGCGCCAGCAGCCAAGGCCCTACGGGAGGTTCCCACGAGCAGTACTTC
CDR3 protein: CASSQGPTGGSHEQYF

D gene: .
clone size: few
J gene: TRBJ2-7
V gene: TRBV6-1
CDR3 DNA: TGTGCCAGCAGTGAAGGGGATCCCTACGAGCAGTACTTC
CDR3 protein: CASSEGDPYEQYF

D gene: .
clone size: .
J gene: TRBJ2-7
V gene: TRBV10-2
CDR3 DNA: TGCGCCACAACGGGAGGGGACAGGGCCAACGAGCAGTACTTC
CDR3 protein: CATTGGDRANEQYF

D gene: TRBD2
clone size: .
J gene: TRBJ2-2
V gene: TRBV27
CDR3 DNA: TGTGCCAGCCGTCTTATAGCGGGAGCGAACACCGGGGAGCTGTTTTTT
CDR3 protein: CASRLIAGANTGELFF

D gene: .
clone size: few
J gene: TRBJ2-1
V gene: TRBV5-1
CDR3 DNA: TGCGCCAGCAAGACAGGTAATGTCGACAATGAGCAGTTCTTC
CDR3 protein: CASKTGNVDNEQFF

D gene: .
clone size: .
J gene: TRBJ1-1
V gene: TRBV19
CDR3 DNA: TGTGCCAGTAGTACCCCGACGGGGAACACTGAAGCTTTCTTT
CDR3 protein: CASSTPTGNTEAFF

D gene: .
clone size: .
J gene: TRBJ2-1
V gene: TRBV7-9
CDR3 DNA: TGTGCCAGCAGCTTAGCGGCTAGCGTGATGTATGCGGAGCAGTTCTTC
CDR3 protein: CASSLAASVMYAEQFF

D gene: TRBD1
clone size: once
J gene: TRBJ2-7
V gene: TRBV6-5
CDR3 DNA: TGTGCCACCCAGGTTGGGACAGGGGTAATCTACGAGCAGTACTTC
CDR3 protein: CATQVGTGVIYEQYF

D gene: TRBD2
clone size: .
J gene: TRBJ2-1
V gene: TRBV29-1
CDR3 DNA: TGCAGCGTTGTGACTAGCGGGAGTATTAGGATCTACAATGAGCAGTTCTTC
CDR3 protein: CSVVTSGSIRIYNEQFF

D gene: TRBD1
clone size: .
J gene: TRBJ2-7
V gene: TRBV19
CDR3 DNA: TGTGCCAGTAGTATCTCCACAGGGGGGCACTACGAGCAGTACTTC
CDR3 protein: CASSISTGGHYEQYF

D gene: .
clone size: few
J gene: TRBJ1-2
V gene: TRBV2
CDR3 DNA: TGTGCCAGCAGTGAATTGCAGGGTTACTATGGCTACACCTTC
CDR3 protein: CASSELQGYYGYTF

D gene: TRBD2
clone size: .
J gene: TRBJ2-1
V gene: TRBV6-6
CDR3 DNA: TGTGCCAGCAGTTCCGGGGGACTAGCGGGAGTTGAGCAGTTCTTC
CDR3 protein: CASSSGGLAGVEQFF

D gene: .
clone size: .
J gene: TRBJ2-7
V gene: TRBV2
CDR3 DNA: TGTGCCAGCAGTGTCAATCTCTCGGGGGATGTCTACGAGCAGTACTTC
CDR3 protein: CASSVNLSGDVYEQYF

D gene: .
clone size: .
J gene: TRBJ2-1
V gene: TRBV7-8
CDR3 DNA: TGTGCCAGCAGCTTTTTAGCGGTCTCCTACAATGAGCAGTTCTTC
CDR3 protein: CASSFLAVSYNEQFF

D gene: .
clone size: .
J gene: TRBJ2-2
V gene: TRBV27
CDR3 DNA: TGTGCCAGCAGTTTAAGCGCCGGGGAGCTGTTTTTT
CDR3 protein: CASSLSAGELFF

D gene: TRBD2
clone size: .
J gene: TRBJ2-1
V gene: TRBV4-1
CDR3 DNA: TGCGCCAGCAGCTCGGGGGGGGCCAGCGTAAAAGATGAGCAGTTCTTC
CDR3 protein: CASSSGGASVKDEQFF

D gene: TRBD1
clone size: .
J gene: TRBJ1-2
V gene: TRBV4-1
CDR3 DNA: TGCGCCAGCAGCCTAACTACGCAGGGGGGTGACTATGGCTACACCTTC
CDR3 protein: CASSLTTQGGDYGYTF

D gene: TRBD2
clone size: .
J gene: TRBJ2-2
V gene: TRBV4-1
CDR3 DNA: TGCGCCAGCAGCCAAGATGTCGCGGGAGGGCTCACCGGGGAGCTGTTTTTT
CDR3 protein: CASSQDVAGGLTGELFF